The rows below give T cell receptor beta chains drawn from one sample of a study of CD8+ T cells in alopecia areata. Sequencing was performed with immunoSEQ multiplex PCR; in TCRdb, only in-frame clones are kept and a portion is missing. Of 150,000 to 200,000 clones in the sample, about 71% were seen once. This material consisted of CD4+ T cells sorted from blood, taken at week 4, from a patient treated with tofacitinib. These receptors were collected from a human donor with alopecia areata. Each CDR3 is given with its conserved first and last residue. The order of the fields is V gene, D gene, clone size, J gene, CDR3 protein, CDR3 DNA. D genes are given only for firm matches. Some rows have no size entry. The others give once, few or many, or a class for an expanded clone.

TRBV29-1	.	once	TRBJ1-5	CSVEGRVGQPQHF	TGCAGCGTTGAAGGCAGGGTCGGTCAGCCCCAGCATTTT
TRBV4-3	TRBD1	.	TRBJ2-7	CASSRGQGYEQYF	TGCGCCAGCAGCCGGGGACAGGGGTACGAGCAGTACTTC
TRBV5-1	TRBD1	few	TRBJ2-6	CASSVRQGSGNVLTF	TGCGCCAGCAGCGTTCGACAGGGCTCGGGCAACGTCCTGACTTTC
TRBV5-4	.	once	TRBJ2-3	CASTGTPGADTQYF	TGTGCCAGCACCGGGACCCCCGGGGCAGATACGCAGTATTTT
TRBV7-2	.	.	TRBJ2-7	CASSLMGAYEQYF	TGTGCCAGCAGCTTAATGGGGGCCTACGAGCAGTACTTC
TRBV10-3	TRBD1	.	TRBJ1-1	CAISVQGAGVTEAFF	TGTGCCATCAGTGTACAGGGGGCGGGTGTCACTGAAGCTTTCTTT
TRBV5-4	TRBD2	once	TRBJ2-5	CASSHLAGLGETQYF	TGTGCCAGCAGCCACTTAGCGGGTCTGGGGGAGACCCAGTACTTC
TRBV5-1	TRBD2	.	TRBJ2-3	CASSPTGGDTQYF	TGCGCCAGCAGCCCTACGGGGGGTGATACGCAGTATTTT
TRBV19	.	.	TRBJ1-2	CASSPGWDYGYTF	TGTGCCAGTAGTCCCGGTTGGGACTATGGCTACACCTTC
TRBV7-9	.	.	TRBJ2-3	CASGPLDSTDTQYF	TGTGCCAGCGGACCTCTGGACAGCACAGATACGCAGTATTTT
TRBV6-6	.	.	TRBJ2-7	CASSSRSSYEQYF	TGTGCCAGCAGTTCCCGTAGCTCCTACGAGCAGTACTTC
TRBV15	TRBD1	few	TRBJ1-3	CATSPWDREGNTIYF	TGTGCCACCAGCCCATGGGACAGGGAAGGAAACACCATATATTTT
TRBV30	.	.	TRBJ1-5	CACPWPQHF	TGTGCCTGTCCCTGGCCCCAGCATTTT